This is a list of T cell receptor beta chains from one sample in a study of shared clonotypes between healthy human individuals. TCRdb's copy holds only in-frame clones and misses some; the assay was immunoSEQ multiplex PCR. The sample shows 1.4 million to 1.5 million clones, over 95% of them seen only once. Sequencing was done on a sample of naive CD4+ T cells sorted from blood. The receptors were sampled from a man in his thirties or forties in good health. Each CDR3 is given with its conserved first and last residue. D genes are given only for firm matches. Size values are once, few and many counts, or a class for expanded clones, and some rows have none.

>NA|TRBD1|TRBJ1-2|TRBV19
CASSIRQGSQGYTF
TGTGCCAGTAGTATCCGACAGGGCAGTCAAGGCTACACCTTC
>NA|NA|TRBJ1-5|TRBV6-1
CASSEVRVTSNQPQHF
TGTGCCAGCAGTGAAGTAAGGGTGACTAGCAATCAGCCCCAGCATTTT
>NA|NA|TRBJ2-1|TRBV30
CVPAPTGFLANEQFF
TGTGTACCCGCCCCCACGGGGTTCCTTGCAAATGAGCAGTTCTTC
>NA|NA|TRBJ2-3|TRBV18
CASSPGGTDTQYF
TGTGCCAGCTCACCGGGCGGGACAGATACGCAGTATTTT
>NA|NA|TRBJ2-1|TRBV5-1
CASSQGLAGYNEQFF
TGCGCCAGCAGCCAGGGACTGGCGGGATACAATGAGCAGTTCTTC
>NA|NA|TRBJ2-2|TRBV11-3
CASSLDPLLTGHANTGELFF
TGTGCCAGCAGCTTAGACCCGCTACTAACAGGGCACGCGAACACCGGGGAGCTGTTTTTT
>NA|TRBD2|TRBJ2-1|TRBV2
CASSEAASGAYNEQFF
TGTGCCAGCAGTGAAGCGGCTAGCGGCGCCTACAATGAGCAGTTCTTC
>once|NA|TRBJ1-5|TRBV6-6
CASSRTARPQHF
TGTGCCAGCAGCCGGACGGCCAGGCCCCAGCATTTT
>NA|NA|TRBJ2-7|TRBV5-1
CASSSLTGLLSEQYF
TGCGCCAGCAGCTCGCTCACGGGACTCCTGAGCGAGCAGTACTTC
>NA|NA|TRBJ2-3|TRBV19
CASSKGDSTDTQYF
TGTGCCAGTAGTAAAGGGGATAGCACAGATACGCAGTATTTT
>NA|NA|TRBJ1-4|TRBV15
CATKVRVNEKLFF
TGTGCCACCAAGGTCAGAGTAAATGAAAAACTGTTTTTT
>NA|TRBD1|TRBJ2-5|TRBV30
CAWGEPGQGWQETQYF
TGTGCCTGGGGTGAGCCGGGACAGGGGTGGCAAGAGACCCAGTACTTC
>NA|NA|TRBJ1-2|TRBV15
CATSRDIASGYTF
TGTGCCACCAGCAGAGATATCGCGTCCGGCTACACCTTC
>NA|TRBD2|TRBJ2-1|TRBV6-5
CASSGGSRNEQFF
TGTGCCAGCAGTGGCGGGAGTCGGAATGAGCAGTTCTTC
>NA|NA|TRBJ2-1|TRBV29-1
CSVVSGLLYNEQFF
TGCAGCGTTGTTTCTGGGCTCCTGTACAATGAGCAGTTCTTC
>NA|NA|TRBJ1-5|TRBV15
CATSRDPSGLAYQPQHF
TGTGCCACCAGCAGAGATCCTTCGGGGCTGGCATATCAGCCCCAGCATTTT
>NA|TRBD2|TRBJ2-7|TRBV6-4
CASSQPSTSGRESSSYEQYF
TGTGCCAGCAGCCAGCCGTCAACTAGCGGGAGAGAATCTAGCTCCTACGAGCAGTACTTC
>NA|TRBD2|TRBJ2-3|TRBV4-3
CASSLGTSGRTDTQYF
TGCGCCAGCAGCCTCGGGACTAGCGGGAGGACAGATACGCAGTATTTT
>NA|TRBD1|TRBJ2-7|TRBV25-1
CATTGTVYEQYF
TGTGCCACCACCGGGACAGTTTACGAGCAGTACTTC
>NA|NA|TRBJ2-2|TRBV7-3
CASSLANLASVNTGELFF
TGTGCCAGCAGCTTAGCCAACCTAGCCTCGGTAAACACCGGGGAGCTGTTTTTT
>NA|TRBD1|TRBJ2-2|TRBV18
CASSPWTGTGELFF
TGTGCCAGCTCACCCTGGACAGGGACCGGGGAGCTGTTTTTT
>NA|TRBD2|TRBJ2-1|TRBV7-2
CASSLRRAGDEQFF
TGTGCCAGCAGCCTCCGGCGAGCGGGAGACGAGCAGTTCTTC